This entry lists 27 T cell receptor beta chains sequenced from one sample in a study of T cells in Graves' hyperthyroidism and ophthalmopathy. RNA transcripts were the template for amplifying TCR beta CDR3 regions. First-round RT-PCR with HTBI primers amplified the TCR CDR3 region. One entry per CDR3 protein, called by TCRdb with MiXCR from the multiplex PCR reads. Altogether 250,000 to 300,000 distinct CDR3 sequences are present, approximately 19% being singletons, with the ten largest covering 35% to 45%. Sequenced sample: blood. These receptors all stem from a man between 50 and 59 years old with Graves' ophthalmopathy.

This clonotype was detected only once. The J gene is TRBJ2-1, the V gene TRBV2, with TRBD2 identical over 11 bases. V was clipped by 8 bases and J by 2 bases; unmatched bases: 8. The V gene's germline CDR1 is SNHLY and CDR2 FYNNEI. This CDR3 is built from 16 residues. The CDR3, as DNA: TGTGCCAGCGGGGGAGAGACTAGCGGGGCCTACAATGAGCAGTTCTTC. This encodes CASGGETSGAYNEQFF.

This clonotype came up a few times. The chain carries TRBV27 and TRBJ2-7; 7 nucleotides align to TRBD1. V shed 3 bases and J 3 bases; nucleotides not matched to a gene: 5. The CDR3 totals 14 residues. The germline gives CDR1 MNHEY, CDR2 SMNVEV (reference sequence). The CDR3 loop is CASSFFQGDYEQYF. CDR3 coding DNA: TGTGCCAGCAGTTTCTTTCAGGGGGACTACGAGCAGTACTTC.

The V and J genes are TRBV28 and TRBJ2-2; 9 positions match TRBD1. V lost 4 bases and J lost 6; bases outside the gene matches: 15. The CDR3 has 18 residues. Germline assignment: CDR1 MDHEN and CDR2 SYDVKM. CDR3 DNA sequence: TGTGCCAGCAGTTACGACCTGCCGGGACAGGGACTTTCCGGGGAGCTGTTTTTT. It specifies CASSYDLPGQGLSGELFF.

Regarding this clonotype: A much larger clonotype is one base distant, so this may be a read error. V gene TRBV2 combines with J gene TRBJ1-1, with a possible D match to TRBD1 (5 bases). The germline gives CDR1 SNHLY, CDR2 FYNNEI. This CDR3 contains 15 residues. Trimming removed 6 bases at V and 11 bases at J, with 25 bases between. CDR3 residues: CASRPQGDGNTPAFF. The CDR3 nucleotides are TGTGCCAGCAGGCCCCAAGGGGATGGGAACACTCCTGCTTTCTTT.

This clonotype was found a few times. The chain couples TRBV6-1 to TRBJ2-3; possibly TRBD1 for D (6 bases). Germline CDR1 is MNHNS and CDR2 is SASEGT. V shed 6 bases and J shed 2 bases, with 12 bases lying between them. This CDR3 has 14 residues. The CDR3 DNA is TGTGCCAGCAGGCAAACAGGGAACACAGATACGCAGTATTTT. It specifies CASRQTGNTDTQYF.

This clonotype has ten or more counts. The chain employs TRBV7-9 and TRBJ1-2, with 7 bases aligning to TRBD1. The CDR3 has 12 amino acids. Germline trimming cut 7 bases from V and 8 bases from J; bases unmatched to any gene: 7. The germline V gene has CDR1 SEHNR and CDR2 FQNEAQ (reference sequence). The CDR3 sequence: CASTGTESGYTF. DNA for the CDR3: TGTGCCAGCACCGGGACAGAAAGCGGCTACACCTTC. The complete variable domain, with remaining parts taken from reference TRBV7-9 and TRBJ1-2, reads DTGVSQNPRHKITKRGQNVTFRCDPISEHNRLYWYRQTLGQGPEFLTYFQNEAQLEKSRLLSDRFSAERPKGSFSTLEIQRTEQGDSAMYLCASTGTESGYTFGSGTRLTVV.

This clonotype came up many times. This chain links TRBV3-1 with TRBJ2-7; D call uncertain. This CDR3 contains 13 residues. The germline V gene encodes CDR1 LGHDT and CDR2 YNNKEL (reference sequence). Trimming took off 2 bases at V and 3 bases at J, with 8 bases between the two ends. The CDR3 coding sequence is TGTGCCAGCAGCCAAAATCAGAACTACGAGCAGTACTTC. It codes for CASSQNQNYEQYF.

The genes are TRBV28 and TRBJ2-7; D possibly uses TRBD1 or TRBD2 (5 bases each). V was clipped by 3 bases and J by 3 bases, with 15 bases between them. From germline, CDR1 is MDHEN and CDR2 SYDVKM. This CDR3 is built from 15 residues. CDR3 DNA: TGTGCCAGCAGTTTGTCTCGGGGACCAAACTACGAGCAGTACTTC. Protein product: CASSLSRGPNYEQYF.

This clonotype was detected a few times. The chain recombines TRBV7-2 with TRBJ1-2, with unresolved D. V shed 5 bases and J shed 8 bases, with 18 bases lying between them. Germline values: CDR1 SGHTA, CDR2 FQGNSA. This CDR3 region has 14 residues. CDR3 in amino acids: CASSRYPTPGGYTF. CDR3 nucleotides: TGTGCCAGCAGCCGATACCCGACACCGGGAGGCTACACCTTC.

In its sample, this clonotype was seen a few times. This rearrangement joins TRBV3-1 to TRBJ2-7; the D is unclear. V lost 1 base, J lost 6 bases, and 10 bases lay in between. CDR1 is LGHDT, CDR2 YNNKEL, per germline (reference sequence). This CDR3 contains 13 residues. CDR3 region: CASSQGRPAEQYF. As DNA, the CDR3 is TGTGCCAGCAGCCAAGGTCGGCCTGCCGAGCAGTACTTC.

The chain carries TRBV7-9 and TRBJ2-3; no reliable D call. Trimming cost V 7 bases and J 1 base, with 9 bases left between them. In germline, CDR1 is SEHNR, CDR2 FQNEAQ (reference sequence). The CDR3 is made up of 13 amino acids. CDR3 nucleotides: TGTGCCAGCAACCTATTCGGCACAGATACGCAGTATTTT. Residues: CASNLFGTDTQYF.

This clonotype showed up just once. The genes are TRBV6-1 and TRBJ2-1; 7 positions match TRBD2. The CDR3 contains 12 residues. The germline V gene has CDR1 MNHNS and CDR2 SASEGT. V shed 10 bases, J shed 9 bases, and the junction held 9 bases outside the gene matches. The CDR3 DNA reads as TGTGCCACCTCAAGCGGGACTGGTGAGCAGTTCTTC. Its protein product is CATSSGTGEQFF.

In its sample, this clonotype was seen many times. The V and J genes are TRBV28 and TRBJ1-4; D uncertain. This CDR3 comprises 17 residues. Trimming took off 4 bases at V and 6 bases at J, with 21 bases between the two ends. Germline V gene data show CDR1 as MDHEN and CDR2 as SYDVKM. The CDR3 here is CASSSYGLSRRDEKLFF. The DNA of the CDR3 is TGTGCCAGCAGTTCTTATGGCCTGTCCAGGAGGGATGAAAAACTGTTTTTT.

This clonotype came up a few times. V and J are TRBV27 and TRBJ2-3, with 11 bases matching TRBD2. The CDR3 is 17 amino acids. With 2 bases clipped from V and 1 base from J, the junction kept 5 bases outside the gene matches. CDR1 and CDR2 from the germline V gene are MNHEY and SMNVEV (reference sequence). CDR3 protein: CASSLLAGGLGTDTQYF. The CDR3 nucleotides are TGTGCCAGCAGTTTACTAGCGGGAGGACTCGGCACAGATACGCAGTATTTT.

This clonotype occurred many times. This chain connects TRBV28 to TRBJ2-5; a possible D gene is TRBD1 (5 bases). The CDR3 extends over 14 amino acids. Germline CDR1 reads MDHEN; CDR2 reads SYDVKM. Between the trimmed V and J ends, which lost 5 bases and 4 bases, there was a span of 14 bases. The CDR3: CASSPQTAGETQYF. The CDR3 nucleotides are TGTGCCAGCAGTCCCCAGACAGCCGGAGAGACCCAGTACTTC.

The chain is built from TRBV6-2 or TRBV6-3 and TRBJ2-1, with 7 positions matching TRBD1. Germline-derived CDR1 and CDR2 are MNHEY and SVGEGT. The CDR3 runs to 11 residues. The V and J ends lost 6 bases and 14 bases, in that order; junction bases with no gene match: 7. The CDR3 nucleotides are TGTGCCAGCAGCTATCGGGACAGAAAGTTCTTC. The encoded protein is CASSYRDRKFF.

With respect to this clonotype: An end of the junction differs from the germline gene, which may be a read error. The chain carries TRBV5-1 and TRBJ2-1, with D unresolved. Germline assignment: CDR1 SGHRS and CDR2 YFSETQ. CDR3 length equals 13 residues. As DNA, the CDR3 is TGTGCCAGCAGCGTAGGGCAAAACAATGAGCAGTTCTTC. Its translation is CASSVGQNNEQFF.

V gene TRBV9 combines with J gene TRBJ2-1; unclear D gene. V dropped 0 bases and J dropped 7 bases, with 2 bases sitting between them. The germline gives CDR1 SGDLS, CDR2 YYNGEE. The CDR3 has 11 residues. CDR3 nucleotides: TGTGCCAGCAGCGTAGCAAATGAGCAGTTCTTC. Amino acids: CASSVANEQFF.

This clonotype has a handful of counts. The chain has TRBV30 and TRBJ1-4; 9 bases match TRBD1. This CDR3 region has 12 residues. The V gene end was trimmed by 5 bases and the J gene end by 8 bases; junction bases not matched to a gene: 3. In germline, CDR1 is GTSNPN, CDR2 SVGIG (reference sequence). The DNA of the CDR3 is TGTGCCTGGGACAGGGGGGAAGAAAAACTGTTTTTT. It encodes CAWDRGEEKLFF.

This clonotype was recorded at least ten times. V gene TRBV9 combines with J gene TRBJ2-3; 13 nucleotides align to TRBD2. V was pared by 3 bases and J by 3 bases, with 10 bases of the junction left unmatched. Per the germline V gene, CDR1 is SGDLS and CDR2 is YYNGEE. This CDR3 has 18 amino acids. CDR3 amino acids: CASSAPAGTSGMTDTQYF. DNA of the CDR3: TGTGCCAGCAGCGCACCCGCCGGGACTAGCGGGATGACAGATACGCAGTATTTT.

This clonotype came up many times. This chain joins TRBV20-1 and TRBJ2-3; D might be TRBD1 (5 bases). Germline V lookup: CDR1 DFQATT, CDR2 SNEGSKA (reference sequence). This CDR3 comprises 11 residues. V was clipped by 8 bases and J by 4 bases, with 10 bases between them. CDR3: CSSGKSDTQYF. The CDR3 DNA reads TGCAGTTCAGGGAAATCAGATACGCAGTATTTT.

J is TRBJ2-5 and V is TRBV5-1, with 9 nucleotides matching TRBD2. Germline V lookup: CDR1 SGHRS, CDR2 YFSETQ. CDR3 length: 14 residues. The V segment lost 1 base and the J segment 5 bases; nucleotides outside the gene matches: 3. CDR3 sequence (DNA): TGCGCCAGCAGCTTGTCTAGCGGGAAGGAGACCCAGTACTTC. It specifies CASSLSSGKETQYF.

The chain combines TRBV6-1 with TRBJ1-5; a weak D match, TRBD1 (5 bases). The V gene lost 7 bases and the J gene lost 7 bases, with 17 bases spanning the gap. The length of the CDR3 is 14 residues. Germline CDR1 and CDR2: MNHNS and SASEGT. DNA for the CDR3: TGTGCCAGCATGATTCGGGGGGTAGGACAGCCCCAGCATTTT. Translation: CASMIRGVGQPQHF.

This clonotype was recorded a few times. V is TRBV30 and J is TRBJ1-3; no reliable D call. From germline, CDR1 is GTSNPN and CDR2 SVGIG (reference sequence). The CDR3 is 11 residues long. Trimming cost V 4 bases and J 2 bases, with 3 bases left between them. The CDR3, as DNA: TGTGCCTGGAACCCTGGAAACACCATATATTTT. It is translated as CAWNPGNTIYF.

This chain uses TRBV6-1 with TRBJ2-7, with D maybe TRBD1 (6 bases). The CDR3 is made up of 14 amino acids. CDR1 MNHNS and CDR2 SASEGT come from the germline V gene. Trimming stripped 5 bases from V and 2 bases from J, with 13 bases between. The CDR3 nucleotides read TGTGCCAGCAGTTCAGGGGTTCTTACCTACGAGCAGTACTTC. Residues: CASSSGVLTYEQYF.

This clonotype was counted between two and nine times. This sequence joins TRBV6-1 and TRBJ2-2; 8 bases fit TRBD1. The CDR3 extends over 19 amino acids. J gave up 6 bases and V 9 bases, and 24 bases lay outside the gene matches. Looked up from germline, CDR1 is MNHNS and CDR2 is SASEGT. Here the CDR3 reads CASVTLLGQGANRAGELFF. The CDR3 DNA is TGTGCCAGTGTGACCTTATTGGGGCAGGGGGCTAATAGGGCCGGGGAGCTGTTTTTT.

This clonotype appeared a few times. A much larger clone lies one base from this, so it may be a read error. The chain couples TRBV7-9 to TRBJ2-1; TRBD1 matches at 9 bases. Germline CDR1 and CDR2: SEHNR and FQNEAQ (reference sequence). J gave up 1 base and V 8 bases, and 9 bases lay outside the gene matches. The CDR3 is 16 residues long. Written as DNA, the CDR3 is TGTGCCAGCGGCCCAGGACAGGGGAGTTCCTACAATGAGCAGTTCTTC. The encoded protein is CASGPGQGSSYNEQFF.